The clone carrying this TCR beta chain was counted only a few times. Its antigen remains unidentified. The data originate from a study of T-cell memory formation after mild COVID-19. Study-wide background: TCR clusters largely stayed donor specific. The study, taken as a whole, reports: Prior to infection, memory already included some responding clones, suggesting cross-reactive memory joined. The SARS-CoV-2 specificity of second-wave clones reaching peak at day 37 remained unverified.

Constant-segment-primed 5'RACE gave TCR alpha and TCR beta cDNA libraries with sample barcodes and UMIs. TCRdb reanalysed the 5' RACE reads using MiXCR and keeps one entry per CDR3 protein. The top ten hold roughly 8.4% of the sample, which has 400,000 or so distinct CDR3 sequences, 20% seen once. The CDR3 is made up of 17 amino acids. The trim removed 6 bases at V and 0 bases at J, leaving 11 bases unmatched. Germline V gene data show CDR1 as MNHEY and CDR2 as SMNVEV (reference sequence). This chain uses TRBV27 with TRBJ1-5, with TRBD1 matching over 7 bases. Sequenced sample: PBMCs or a T cell subset sorted from them (not recorded which). This clonotype was sampled from an adult woman who had mild COVID-19 (a few samples of this study predate the infection). Cell type and time point are not known. The DNA for the CDR3 is TGTGCCAGCAGGCCACAGGTAGGGGGCTATAGCAATCAGCCCCAGCATTTT. Translated: CASRPQVGGYSNQPQHF.